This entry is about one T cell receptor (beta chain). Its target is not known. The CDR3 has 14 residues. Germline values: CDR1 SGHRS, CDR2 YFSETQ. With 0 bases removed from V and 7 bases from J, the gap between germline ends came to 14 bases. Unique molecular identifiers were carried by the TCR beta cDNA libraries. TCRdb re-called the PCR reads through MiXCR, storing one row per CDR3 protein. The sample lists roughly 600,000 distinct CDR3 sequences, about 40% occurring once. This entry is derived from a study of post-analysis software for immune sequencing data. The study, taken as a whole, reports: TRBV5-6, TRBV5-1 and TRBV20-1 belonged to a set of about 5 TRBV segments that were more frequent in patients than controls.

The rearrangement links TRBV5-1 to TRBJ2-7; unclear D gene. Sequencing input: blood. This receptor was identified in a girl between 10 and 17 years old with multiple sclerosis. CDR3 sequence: CASSLGSSWEEQYF. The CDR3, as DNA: TGCGCCAGCAGCTTGGGCAGCTCCTGGGAAGAGCAGTACTTC.